This T cell receptor beta chain was sequenced during a study of T cell responses to AZD1222 COVID-19 vaccine. Study at large: Second-dose intervals near 4 or 12 weeks were combined. Study-wide results and limits: Donors in the cohort were predominantly white British and more often female, and clonal diversity was possibly underestimated. Spike-specific TCR breadth and depth were elevated following two AZD1222 doses.

TCRdb's table, derived via immunoSEQ multiplex PCR, lists solely in-frame clones and lacks some. The repertoire holds approximately 110,000 clones, with roughly 90% as singletons. Concerning this clone: Its antigen is not identified.

V shed 2 bases and J shed 5 bases, with 19 bases lying between them. The CDR3 has 18 residues. Germline lookup yields CDR1 MDHEN and CDR2 SYDVKM. The chain carries TRBV28 and TRBJ1-6; the D gene is possibly TRBD1 (5 bases). Specimen: peripheral blood, collected on day 0 of AZD1222 vaccination. The sequence was obtained from an adult in good health. CDR3 residues: CASSLIGLARENNSPLHF. Written as DNA, the CDR3 is TGTGCCAGCAGTTTAATTGGCCTGGCCAGGGAAAATAATTCACCCCTCCACTTT.